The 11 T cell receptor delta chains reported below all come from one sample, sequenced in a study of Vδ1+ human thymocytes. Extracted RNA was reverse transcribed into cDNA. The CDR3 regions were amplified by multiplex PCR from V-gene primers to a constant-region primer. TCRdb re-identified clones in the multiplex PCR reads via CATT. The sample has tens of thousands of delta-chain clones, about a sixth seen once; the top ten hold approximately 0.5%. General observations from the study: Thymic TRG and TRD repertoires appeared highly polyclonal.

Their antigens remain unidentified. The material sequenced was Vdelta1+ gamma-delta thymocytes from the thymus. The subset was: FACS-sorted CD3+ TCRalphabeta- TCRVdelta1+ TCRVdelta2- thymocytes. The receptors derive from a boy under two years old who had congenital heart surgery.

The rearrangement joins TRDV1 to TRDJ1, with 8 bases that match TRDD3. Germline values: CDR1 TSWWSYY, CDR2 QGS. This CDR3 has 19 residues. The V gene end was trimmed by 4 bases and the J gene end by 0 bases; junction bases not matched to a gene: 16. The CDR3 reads CALGVLLVLGEPHTDKLIF. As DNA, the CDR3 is TGTGCTCTTGGGGTACTGCTAGTTCTGGGGGAACCCCACACCGATAAACTCATCTTT.

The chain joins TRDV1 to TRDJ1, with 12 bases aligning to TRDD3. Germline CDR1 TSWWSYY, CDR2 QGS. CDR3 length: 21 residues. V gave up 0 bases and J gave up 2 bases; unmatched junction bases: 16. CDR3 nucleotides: TGTGCTCTTGGGGAACTCACCTTCGGGCACTGGGGGATACCCGGGACCGATAAACTCATCTTT. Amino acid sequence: CALGELTFGHWGIPGTDKLIF.

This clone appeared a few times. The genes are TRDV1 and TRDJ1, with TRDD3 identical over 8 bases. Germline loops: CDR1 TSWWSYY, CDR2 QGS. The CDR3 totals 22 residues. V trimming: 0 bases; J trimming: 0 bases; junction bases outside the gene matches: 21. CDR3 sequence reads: CALGELCPTFWGNRLYTDKLIF. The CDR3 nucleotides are TGTGCTCTTGGGGAACTCTGTCCTACGTTCTGGGGGAACCGTCTGTACACCGATAAACTCATCTTT.

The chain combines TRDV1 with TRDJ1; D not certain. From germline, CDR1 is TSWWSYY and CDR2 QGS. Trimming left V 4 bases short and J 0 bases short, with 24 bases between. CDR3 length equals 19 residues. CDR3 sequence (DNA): TGTGCTCTTGGGGTCACCGTCTGGACGGACTTAAGGTACACCGATAAACTCATCTTT. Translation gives CALGVTVWTDLRYTDKLIF.

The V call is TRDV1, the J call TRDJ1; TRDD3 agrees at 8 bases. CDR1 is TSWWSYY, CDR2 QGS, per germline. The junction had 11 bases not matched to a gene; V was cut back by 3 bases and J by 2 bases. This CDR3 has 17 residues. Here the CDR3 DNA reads TGTGCTCTTGGGGACGGCCTGCCCGGGGATACAACCGATAAACTCATCTTT. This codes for CALGDGLPGDTTDKLIF.

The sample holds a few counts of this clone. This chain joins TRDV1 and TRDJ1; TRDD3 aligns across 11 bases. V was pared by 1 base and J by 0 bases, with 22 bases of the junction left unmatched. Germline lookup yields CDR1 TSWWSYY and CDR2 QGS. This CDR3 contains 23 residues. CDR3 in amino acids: CALGEPTPLLPGGYWPYTDKLIF. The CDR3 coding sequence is TGTGCTCTTGGGGAACCCACACCCCTCCTACCTGGGGGATACTGGCCTTACACCGATAAACTCATCTTT.

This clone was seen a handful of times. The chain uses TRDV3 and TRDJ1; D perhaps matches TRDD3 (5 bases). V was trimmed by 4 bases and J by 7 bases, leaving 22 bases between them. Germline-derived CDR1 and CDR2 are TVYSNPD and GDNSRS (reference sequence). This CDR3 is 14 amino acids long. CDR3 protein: CASLMRPLGTKLIF. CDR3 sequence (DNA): TGTGCCTCCCTTATGCGGCCTCTGGGAACTAAACTCATCTTT.

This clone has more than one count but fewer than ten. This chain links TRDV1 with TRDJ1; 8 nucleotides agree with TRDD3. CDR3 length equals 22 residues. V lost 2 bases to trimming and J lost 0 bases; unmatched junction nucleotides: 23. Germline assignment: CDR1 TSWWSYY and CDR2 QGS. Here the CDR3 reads CALGEFSVLGASSIAYTDKLIF. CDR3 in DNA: TGTGCTCTTGGGGAATTTTCCGTACTGGGGGCCTCCTCTATCGCGTACACCGATAAACTCATCTTT.

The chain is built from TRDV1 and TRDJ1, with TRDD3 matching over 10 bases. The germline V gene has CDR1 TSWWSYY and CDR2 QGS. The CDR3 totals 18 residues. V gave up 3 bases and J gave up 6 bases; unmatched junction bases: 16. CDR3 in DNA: TGTGCTCTTGGGGACTCCTCTACTGGGGGATGGAAGGGATATAAACTCATCTTT. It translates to CALGDSSTGGWKGYKLIF.

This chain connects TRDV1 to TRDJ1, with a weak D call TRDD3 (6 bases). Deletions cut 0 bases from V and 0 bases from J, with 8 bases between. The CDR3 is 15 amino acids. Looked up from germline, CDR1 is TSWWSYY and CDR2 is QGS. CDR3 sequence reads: CALGELGGDTDKLIF. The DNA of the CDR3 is TGTGCTCTTGGGGAACTGGGGGGAGACACCGATAAACTCATCTTT.

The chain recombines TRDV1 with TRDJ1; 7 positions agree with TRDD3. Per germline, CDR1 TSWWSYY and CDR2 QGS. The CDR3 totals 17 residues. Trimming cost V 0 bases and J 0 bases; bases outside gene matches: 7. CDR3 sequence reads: CALGELESLGDTDKLIF. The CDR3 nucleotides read TGTGCTCTTGGGGAACTTGAATCCCTGGGGGACACCGATAAACTCATCTTT.